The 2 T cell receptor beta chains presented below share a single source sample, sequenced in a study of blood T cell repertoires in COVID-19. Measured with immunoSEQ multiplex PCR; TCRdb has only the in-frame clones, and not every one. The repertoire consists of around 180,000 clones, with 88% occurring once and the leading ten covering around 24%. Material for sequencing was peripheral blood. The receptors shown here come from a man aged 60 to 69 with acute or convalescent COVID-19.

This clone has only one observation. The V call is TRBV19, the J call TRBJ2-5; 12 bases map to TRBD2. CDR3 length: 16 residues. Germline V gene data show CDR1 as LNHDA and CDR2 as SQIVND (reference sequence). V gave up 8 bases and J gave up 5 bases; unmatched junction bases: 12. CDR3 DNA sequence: TGTGCCAGTGCCGTCAGACTAGCGGGAGTTGGGGAGACCCAGTACTTC. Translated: CASAVRLAGVGETQYF.

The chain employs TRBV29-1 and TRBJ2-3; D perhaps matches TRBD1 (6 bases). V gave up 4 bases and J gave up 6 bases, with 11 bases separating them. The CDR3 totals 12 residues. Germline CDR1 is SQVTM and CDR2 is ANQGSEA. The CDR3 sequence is CSVVLGADTQYF. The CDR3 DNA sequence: TGCAGCGTTGTCTTGGGGGCCGATACGCAGTATTTT.